Each of the 26 T cell receptor beta chains below was sequenced from the same sample in a study of T-cell reconstitution after alpha-beta-depleted transplantation in children. The library targeted TCRbeta and was prepared with unique molecular identifiers. A single record per CDR3 protein comes from TCRdb applying MiXCR to the PCR reads. The data contain some 260,000 distinct CDR3 sequences, roughly a quarter of them singletons. The sample consisted of PBMCs, mostly from graft donor cells, taken 360 days after TCRalphabeta/CD19-depleted stem cell transplant. These receptors were collected from a female patient aged 2-15 years who had a stem cell transplant for congenital amegakaryocytic thrombocytopenia, so the T cells may come from the graft donor.

The chain has TRBV4-1 and TRBJ1-2, with 11 bases that match TRBD1. The CDR3 contains 14 residues. Germline values: CDR1 MGHRA, CDR2 YSYEKL. With V trimmed by 4 bases and J by 6 bases, 4 bases remained unmatched. The CDR3 reads CASSPGQGADGYTF. In DNA form, the CDR3 reads TGCGCCAGCAGCCCAGGACAGGGGGCGGATGGCTACACCTTC.

In its sample, this clonotype was seen a few times. The V call is TRBV4-1, the J call TRBJ1-5, with 8 nucleotides matching TRBD1. Germline-derived CDR1 and CDR2 are MGHRA and YSYEKL. CDR3 size: 17 residues. Trimming at V came to 6 bases and at J to 3 bases, leaving 13 bases not matched to a gene. CDR3 region: CASSPGQGRNLNQPQHF. The DNA for the CDR3 is TGCGCCAGCAGTCCAGGACAGGGCCGGAATCTCAATCAGCCCCAGCATTTT.

Only a few counts were recorded for this clonotype. The rearrangement links TRBV4-1 to TRBJ2-3; a weak D match, TRBD2 (6 bases). Deletions cut 1 base from V and 2 bases from J, with 16 bases between. CDR1 is MGHRA and CDR2 is YSYEKL in the germline V gene. The CDR3 extends over 17 amino acids. The CDR3 loop is CASSQGSRGVVTDTQYF. The CDR3 bases are TGCGCCAGCAGCCAAGGATCTCGCGGGGTGGTCACAGATACGCAGTATTTT.

The chain has TRBV12-3 or TRBV12-4 and TRBJ2-6; 10 bases align to TRBD2. This CDR3 comprises 16 residues. V trimming: 6 bases; J trimming: 0 bases; junction bases outside the gene matches: 2. CDR3 sequence (DNA): TGTGCCAGCAGGAGCGGGGGGGCCTCTGGGGCCAACGTCCTGACTTTC. Translation: CASRSGGASGANVLTF.

This clonotype showed up just a few times. This chain links TRBV20-1 with TRBJ2-3; 8 bases match TRBD2. V lost 0 bases, J lost 1 base, and 6 bases stayed unmatched. The CDR3 runs 16 residues. Germline-derived CDR1 and CDR2 are DFQATT and SNEGSKA (reference sequence). The CDR3 DNA reads as TGCAGTGCTAGAGATTCTGCGGGGGGAGGCACAGATACGCAGTATTTT. The encoded protein is CSARDSAGGGTDTQYF.

This clonotype was observed a few times. This rearrangement joins TRBV20-1 to TRBJ2-1, with D possibly matching TRBD2 (5 bases). The germline gives CDR1 DFQATT, CDR2 SNEGSKA (reference sequence). This CDR3 spans 14 amino acids. V was shortened by 2 bases and J by 4 bases, with 12 bases between the two germline ends. The CDR3, as DNA: TGCAGTGCTAGATCCGGGATCGGTTACAATGAGCAGTTCTTC. Translated: CSARSGIGYNEQFF.

Only a few counts were recorded for this clonotype. CDR3 bases: TGCAGTGCTCCGCTTGGAGATAGCTATGGCTACACCTTC. Translated: CSAPLGDSYGYTF. The chain carries TRBV20-1 and TRBJ1-2; D is undetermined. CDR1 DFQATT and CDR2 SNEGSKA come from the germline V gene (reference sequence). The CDR3 contains 13 residues. Deletions cut 5 bases from V and 4 bases from J, with 14 bases between.

J is TRBJ2-1 and V is TRBV20-1, with 10 bases identical to TRBD2. The CDR3 loop spans 14 amino acids. CDR1 and CDR2 (germline): DFQATT, SNEGSKA (reference sequence). The junction had 1 base not matched to a gene; V was cut back by 2 bases and J by 3 bases. The CDR3 DNA sequence: TGCAGTGCTAGACTAGCGGGGGTCTACAATGAGCAGTTCTTC. Its translation is CSARLAGVYNEQFF.

The sample holds a few counts of this clonotype. V gene TRBV4-1 combines with J gene TRBJ2-2, with D perhaps assigned TRBD1 or TRBD2 (5 bases each). This CDR3 contains 16 residues. Trimming removed 5 bases from V and 2 bases from J, with 15 bases in between. From germline, CDR1 is MGHRA and CDR2 YSYEKL. The DNA of the CDR3 is TGCGCCAGCAGCGGGACGGGGTGGGGCAACACCGGGGAGCTGTTTTTT. This encodes CASSGTGWGNTGELFF.

Only a few counts were recorded for this clonotype. The chain employs TRBV7-2 and TRBJ2-7; D is perhaps TRBD1 (6 bases). V lost 5 bases to trimming and J lost 5 bases, with 19 bases between them. CDR1 and CDR2 (germline): SGHTA, FQGNSA. CDR3 length equals 15 residues. Here the CDR3 DNA reads TGTGCCAGCAGCCTGACAGGCGGGTCTGGGAACGAGCAGTACTTC. Amino acids: CASSLTGGSGNEQYF.

With regard to this clonotype: The germline gene is not matched at one end of the junction; a read error may be the cause. This sequence joins TRBV3-1 and TRBJ1-4, with D possibly matching TRBD1 (6 bases). CDR1 and CDR2 from the germline V gene are LGHDT and YNNKEL (reference sequence). This CDR3 contains 14 residues. Written as DNA, the CDR3 is TGTGCCAGCACCCAAGGGGGGGCTGGTGAAAAACTGTTTTTT. It is translated as CASTQGGAGEKLFF. The full variable domain, rest sourced from reference TRBV3-1 and TRBJ1-4, is DTAVSQTPKYLVTQMGNDKSIKCEQNLGHDTMYWYKQDSKKFLKIMFSYNNKELIINETVPNRFSPKSPDKAHLNLHINSLELGDSAVYFCASTQGGAGEKLFFGSGTQLSVL.

This chain links TRBV19 with TRBJ1-1; D may be TRBD1 (5 bases). The CDR3 is made up of 15 amino acids. Germline assignment: CDR1 LNHDA and CDR2 SQIVND (reference sequence). V dropped 4 bases and J dropped 4 bases, with 16 bases sitting between them. CDR3 sequence reads: CASSTLQELSTEAFF. CDR3 nucleotide sequence: TGTGCCAGTAGTACGCTACAGGAGCTAAGCACTGAAGCTTTCTTT.

This clonotype was picked up a small number of times. The chain employs TRBV2 and TRBJ2-1, with TRBD2 matching 9 bases. The CDR3 has 14 residues. Germline V gene sequence: CDR1 SNHLY, CDR2 FYNNEI. V was clipped by 4 bases and J by 3 bases; unmatched bases: 1. CDR3 sequence (DNA): TGTGCCAGCAGTGGGCGGGGGGGCTACAATGAGCAGTTCTTC. It translates to CASSGRGGYNEQFF.

The rearrangement links TRBV6-5 to TRBJ2-4; D is unclear. CDR1 MNHEY and CDR2 SVGAGI come from the germline V gene. The CDR3 length is 14 residues. V lost 2 bases and J lost 4, with 9 bases in between. The CDR3 is CASSYDGSKNIQYF. Written as DNA, the CDR3 is TGTGCCAGCAGTTACGACGGCAGTAAAAACATTCAGTACTTC.

The CDR3 DNA reads TGTGCCACCAGCAGAGATCCCGATCAGCCCCAGCATTTT. Translated, it gives CATSRDPDQPQHF. The chain couples TRBV15 to TRBJ1-5; D gene ambiguous. The CDR3 contains 13 residues. Trimming took 0 bases from V and 5 from J, leaving 5 bases between them. Per germline, CDR1 LNHNV and CDR2 YYDKDF (reference sequence). The whole variable domain, remainder taken from reference TRBV15 and TRBJ1-5, is DAMVIQNPRYQVTQFGKPVTLSCSQTLNHNVMYWYQQKSSQAPKLLFHYYDKDFNNEADTPDNFQSRRPNTSFCFLDIRSPGLGDTAMYLCATSRDPDQPQHFGDGTRLSIL.

This clonotype has only a few counts. The chain combines TRBV12-3 or TRBV12-4 with TRBJ2-3; D call uncertain. The CDR3 runs 16 residues. The ends were cut back, 6 bases at V and 0 bases at J, with 16 bases in the middle. The CDR3 sequence: CASREAWEASTDTQYF. The CDR3 region has the DNA TGTGCCAGCAGGGAAGCCTGGGAAGCTAGCACAGATACGCAGTATTTT.

This chain joins TRBV7-6 and TRBJ2-1; D call uncertain. CDR1 SGHVS and CDR2 FNYEAQ come from the germline V gene. The CDR3 has 15 amino acids. V lost 1 base and J 0 bases, leaving 7 bases between the germline ends. DNA of the CDR3: TGTGCCAGCAGCTTAGGCTGGACCTCCTACAATGAGCAGTTCTTC. Translation: CASSLGWTSYNEQFF.

V and J are TRBV12-3 or TRBV12-4 and TRBJ2-2; 7 bases are a match to TRBD1. This CDR3 spans 15 amino acids. V was pared by 6 bases and J by 5 bases, with 9 bases of the junction left unmatched. The CDR3: CASSRRQGRTGELFF. CDR3 coding DNA: TGTGCCAGCAGCAGAAGACAGGGTCGAACCGGGGAGCTGTTTTTT.

This clonotype was counted a few times. This chain connects TRBV27 to TRBJ1-5, with D tentatively TRBD1 (5 bases). The CDR3 loop spans 17 amino acids. The V gene's germline CDR1 is MNHEY and CDR2 SMNVEV (reference sequence). V lost 0 bases to trimming and J lost 6 bases, with 18 bases between them. The CDR3 here is CASSLSGFGGGGQPQHF. The CDR3 region has the DNA TGTGCCAGCAGTTTATCGGGATTCGGGGGAGGCGGTCAGCCCCAGCATTTT.

The J gene is TRBJ2-5, the V gene TRBV7-2; 10 nucleotides agree with TRBD2. The CDR3 loop spans 17 amino acids. CDR1 is SGHTA and CDR2 is FQGNSA in the germline V gene. J was trimmed by 5 bases and V by 5 bases; bases with no gene match: 14. The CDR3 sequence: CASSTTGTSVPGETQYF. The CDR3 bases are TGTGCCAGCAGCACCACCGGGACTAGCGTCCCGGGGGAGACCCAGTACTTC.

The chain is built from TRBV20-1 and TRBJ2-4; 7 bases map to TRBD2. This CDR3 comprises 13 residues. The trim removed 3 bases at V and 7 bases at J, leaving 6 bases unmatched. In germline, CDR1 is DFQATT, CDR2 SNEGSKA (reference sequence). The CDR3, as DNA: TGCAGTGCTAGTTTGGGAGGGAGGAACATTCAGTACTTC. It codes for CSASLGGRNIQYF.

In its sample, this clonotype was seen many times. The rearrangement joins TRBV27 to TRBJ2-5; tentative D call: TRBD1 (6 bases). This CDR3 comprises 13 residues. V lost 1 base to trimming and J lost 13 bases, with 16 bases between them. The germline V gene has CDR1 MNHEY and CDR2 SMNVEV (reference sequence). In DNA, the CDR3 is TGTGCCAGCAGTTTATACGCGGGCGGACAGTGGTACTTC. Translating gives CASSLYAGGQWYF.

J is TRBJ1-6 and V is TRBV4-2; possible D gene TRBD1, 6 bases. In germline, CDR1 is LGHNA, CDR2 YNFKEQ. The CDR3 runs to 15 residues. V lost 0 bases, J lost 10 bases, and 13 bases lay in between. As DNA, the CDR3 is TGTGCCAGCAGCCAAGATCGCGGGGGGCGGTCACCCCTCCACTTT. It is translated as CASSQDRGGRSPLHF.

This clonotype has only a few counts. This chain joins TRBV4-1 and TRBJ2-1, with 7 bases aligning to TRBD1. V lost 1 base to trimming and J lost 10 bases; unmatched junction nucleotides: 4. This CDR3 has 13 amino acids. Germline loops: CDR1 MGHRA, CDR2 YSYEKL. The CDR3 DNA sequence: TGCGCCAGCAGCCAAGGAAGACAGGGCGAGCAGTTCTTC. It encodes CASSQGRQGEQFF.

The sample holds a few counts of this clonotype. The V call is TRBV20-1, the J call TRBJ2-3, with TRBD1 identical over 8 bases. The CDR3 consists of 13 residues. V trimming: 4 bases; J trimming: 5 bases; junction bases outside the gene matches: 5. Per germline, CDR1 DFQATT and CDR2 SNEGSKA (reference sequence). The CDR3 DNA reads TGCAGTGCTACAGGACAGGGCCTAGATACGCAGTATTTT. As protein: CSATGQGLDTQYF.

This chain uses TRBV4-3 with TRBJ2-5; 12 positions agree with TRBD2. The CDR3 extends over 17 amino acids. V shed 4 bases, J shed 5 bases, and the junction held 11 bases outside the gene matches. Per the germline V gene, CDR1 is LGHNA and CDR2 is YSLEER. The CDR3 bases are TGCGCCAGCAGCCCTCGACTAGCGGGGGCGACGGGGGAGACCCAGTACTTC. Translated, it gives CASSPRLAGATGETQYF.